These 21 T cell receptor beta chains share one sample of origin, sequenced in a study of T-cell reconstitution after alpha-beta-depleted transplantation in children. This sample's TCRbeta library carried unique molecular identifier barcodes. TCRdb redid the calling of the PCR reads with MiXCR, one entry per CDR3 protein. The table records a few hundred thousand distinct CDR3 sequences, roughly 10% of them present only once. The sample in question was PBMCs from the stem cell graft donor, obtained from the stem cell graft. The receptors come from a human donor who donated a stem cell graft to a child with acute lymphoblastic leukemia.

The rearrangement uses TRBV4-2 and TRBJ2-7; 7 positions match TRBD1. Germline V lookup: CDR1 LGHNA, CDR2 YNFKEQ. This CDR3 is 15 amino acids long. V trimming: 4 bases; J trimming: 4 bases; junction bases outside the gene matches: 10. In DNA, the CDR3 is TGTGCCAGCAGCCCCACCGGGACAGATACTTACGAGCAGTACTTC. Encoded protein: CASSPTGTDTYEQYF.

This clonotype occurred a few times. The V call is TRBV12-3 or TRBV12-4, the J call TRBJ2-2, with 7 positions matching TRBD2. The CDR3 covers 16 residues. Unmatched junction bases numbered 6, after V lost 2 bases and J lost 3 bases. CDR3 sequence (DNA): TGTGCCAGCAGTTTAACGAGCGGGGTATACACCGGGGAGCTGTTTTTT. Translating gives CASSLTSGVYTGELFF.

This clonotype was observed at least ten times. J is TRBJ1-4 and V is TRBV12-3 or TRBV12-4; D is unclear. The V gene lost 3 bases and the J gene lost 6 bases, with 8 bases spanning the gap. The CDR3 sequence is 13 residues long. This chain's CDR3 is CASSFMLDEKLFF. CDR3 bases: TGTGCCAGCAGTTTCATGCTGGATGAAAAACTGTTTTTT.

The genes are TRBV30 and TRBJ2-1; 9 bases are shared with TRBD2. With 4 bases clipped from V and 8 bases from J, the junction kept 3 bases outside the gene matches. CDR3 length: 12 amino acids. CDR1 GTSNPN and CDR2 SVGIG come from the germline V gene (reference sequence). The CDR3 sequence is CAWTSGNHEQFF. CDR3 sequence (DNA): TGTGCCTGGACTAGCGGGAACCATGAGCAGTTCTTC. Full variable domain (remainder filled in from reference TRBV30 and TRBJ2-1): SQTIHQWPATLVQPVGSPLSLECTVEGTSNPNLYWYRQAAGRGLQLLFYSVGIGQISSEVPQNLSASRPQDRQFILSSKKLLLSDSGFYLCAWTSGNHEQFFGPGTRLTVL.

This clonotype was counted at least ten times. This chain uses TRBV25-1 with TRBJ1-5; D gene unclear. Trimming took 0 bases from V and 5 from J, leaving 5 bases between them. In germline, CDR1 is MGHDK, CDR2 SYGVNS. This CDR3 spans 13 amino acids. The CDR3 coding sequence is TGTGCCAGCAGTGAATACCAGGATCAGCCCCAGCATTTT. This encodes CASSEYQDQPQHF.

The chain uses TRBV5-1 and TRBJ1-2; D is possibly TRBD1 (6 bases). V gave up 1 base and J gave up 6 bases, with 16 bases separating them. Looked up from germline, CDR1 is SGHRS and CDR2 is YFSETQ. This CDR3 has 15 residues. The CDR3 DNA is TGCGCCAGCAGCTTGAGGCAGGGGACCTCCAATGGCTACACCTTC. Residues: CASSLRQGTSNGYTF. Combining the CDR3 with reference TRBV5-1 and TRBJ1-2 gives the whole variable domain KAGVTQTPRYLIKTRGQQVTLSCSPISGHRSVSWYQQTPGQGLQFLFEYFSETQRNKGNFPGRFSGRQFSNSRSEMNVSTLELGDSALYLCASSLRQGTSNGYTFGSGTRLTVV.

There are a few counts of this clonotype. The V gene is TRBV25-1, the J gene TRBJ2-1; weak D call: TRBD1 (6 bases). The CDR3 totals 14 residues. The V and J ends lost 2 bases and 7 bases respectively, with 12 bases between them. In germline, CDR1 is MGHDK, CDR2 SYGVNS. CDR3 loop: CASSEGQGSNEQFF. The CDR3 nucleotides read TGTGCCAGCAGTGAAGGGCAGGGGAGTAATGAGCAGTTCTTC.

Here the CDR3 DNA reads TGTGCCAGCAGTGCCGGGACTAGCGGTTTTAAAGAGACCCAGTACTTC. Its protein product is CASSAGTSGFKETQYF. The J gene is TRBJ2-5, the V gene TRBV27; 11 nucleotides agree with TRBD2. This CDR3 region has 16 residues. Looked up from germline, CDR1 is MNHEY and CDR2 is SMNVEV (reference sequence). V trimming: 5 bases; J trimming: 3 bases; junction bases outside the gene matches: 8.

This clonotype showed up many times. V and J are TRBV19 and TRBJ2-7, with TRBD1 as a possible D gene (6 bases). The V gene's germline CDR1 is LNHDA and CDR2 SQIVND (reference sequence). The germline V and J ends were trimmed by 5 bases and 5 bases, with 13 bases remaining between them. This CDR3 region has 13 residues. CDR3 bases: TGTGCCAGTAGTCCTACCAGGGGCCACGAGCAGTACTTC. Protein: CASSPTRGHEQYF.

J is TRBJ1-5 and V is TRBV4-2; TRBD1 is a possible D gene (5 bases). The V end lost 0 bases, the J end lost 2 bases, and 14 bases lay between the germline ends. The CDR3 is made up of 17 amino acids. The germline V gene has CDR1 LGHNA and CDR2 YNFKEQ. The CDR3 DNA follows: TGTGCCAGCAGCCAAGACCCACAGGCAGTTCGCAATCAGCCCCAGCATTTT. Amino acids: CASSQDPQAVRNQPQHF.

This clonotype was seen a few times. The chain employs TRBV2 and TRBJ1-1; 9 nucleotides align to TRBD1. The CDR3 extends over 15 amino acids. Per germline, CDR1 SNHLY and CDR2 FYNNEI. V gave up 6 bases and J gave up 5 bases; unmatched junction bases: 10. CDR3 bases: TGTGCCAGCAGAGATAACAGGGGGCTGGGGACTGAAGCTTTCTTT. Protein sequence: CASRDNRGLGTEAFF.

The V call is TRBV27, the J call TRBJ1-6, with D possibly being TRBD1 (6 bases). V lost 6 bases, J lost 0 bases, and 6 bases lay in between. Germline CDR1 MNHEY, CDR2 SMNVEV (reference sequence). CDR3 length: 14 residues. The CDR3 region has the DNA TGTGCCAGCAGACAGGGCTCCTATAATTCACCCCTCCACTTT. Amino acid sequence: CASRQGSYNSPLHF.

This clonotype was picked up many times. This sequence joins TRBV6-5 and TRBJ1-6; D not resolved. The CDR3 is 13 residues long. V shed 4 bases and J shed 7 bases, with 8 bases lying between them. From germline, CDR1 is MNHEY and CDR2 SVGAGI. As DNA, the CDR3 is TGTGCCAGCAGTTCCCTATTAAATTCACCCCTCCACTTT. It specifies CASSSLLNSPLHF.

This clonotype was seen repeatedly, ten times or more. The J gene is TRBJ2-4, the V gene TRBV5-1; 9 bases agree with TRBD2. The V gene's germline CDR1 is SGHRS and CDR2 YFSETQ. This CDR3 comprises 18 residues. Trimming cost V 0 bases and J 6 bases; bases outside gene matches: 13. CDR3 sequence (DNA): TGCGCCAGCAGCTTGGTATCTAGCGGGGATATTGGAGGAAACATTCAGTACTTC. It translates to CASSLVSSGDIGGNIQYF.

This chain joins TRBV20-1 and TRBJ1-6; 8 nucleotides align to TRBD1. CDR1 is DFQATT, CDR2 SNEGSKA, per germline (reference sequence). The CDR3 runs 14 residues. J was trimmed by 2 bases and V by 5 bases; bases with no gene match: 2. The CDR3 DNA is TGCAGTGCTCAGACAGGGGCCTATAATTCACCCCTCCACTTT. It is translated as CSAQTGAYNSPLHF.

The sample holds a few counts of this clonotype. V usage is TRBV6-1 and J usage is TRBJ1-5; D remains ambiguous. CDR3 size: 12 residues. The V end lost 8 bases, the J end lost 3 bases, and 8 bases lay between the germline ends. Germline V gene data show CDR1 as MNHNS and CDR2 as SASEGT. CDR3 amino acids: CASVSFNQPQHF. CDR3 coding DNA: TGTGCCAGCGTAAGCTTCAATCAGCCCCAGCATTTT.

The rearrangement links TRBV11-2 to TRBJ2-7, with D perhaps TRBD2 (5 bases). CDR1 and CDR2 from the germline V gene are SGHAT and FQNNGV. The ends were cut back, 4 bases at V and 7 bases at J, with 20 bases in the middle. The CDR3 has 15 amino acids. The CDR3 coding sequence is TGTGCCAGCAGCTCTATTCCCGACTCCCGAGGGGAGCAGTACTTC. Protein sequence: CASSSIPDSRGEQYF. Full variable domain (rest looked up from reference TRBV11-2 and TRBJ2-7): EAGVAQSPRYKIIEKRQSVAFWCNPISGHATLYWYQQILGQGPKLLIQFQNNGVVDDSQLPKDRFSAERLKGVDSTLKIQPAKLEDSAVYLCASSSIPDSRGEQYFGPGTRLTVT.

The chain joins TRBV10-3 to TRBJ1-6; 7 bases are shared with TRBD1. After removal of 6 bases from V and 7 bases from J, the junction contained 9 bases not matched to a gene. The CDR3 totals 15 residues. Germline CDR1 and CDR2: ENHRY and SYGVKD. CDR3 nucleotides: TGTGCCATCAGGAGTTCGGGACAGAACAATTCACCCCTCCACTTT. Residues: CAIRSSGQNNSPLHF.

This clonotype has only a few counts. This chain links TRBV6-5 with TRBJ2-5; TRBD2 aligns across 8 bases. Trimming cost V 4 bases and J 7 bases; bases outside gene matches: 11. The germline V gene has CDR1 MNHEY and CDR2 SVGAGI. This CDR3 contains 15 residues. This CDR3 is CASSFPRAGARTQYF. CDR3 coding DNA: TGTGCCAGCAGTTTCCCTCGAGCGGGGGCTAGGACCCAGTACTTC.

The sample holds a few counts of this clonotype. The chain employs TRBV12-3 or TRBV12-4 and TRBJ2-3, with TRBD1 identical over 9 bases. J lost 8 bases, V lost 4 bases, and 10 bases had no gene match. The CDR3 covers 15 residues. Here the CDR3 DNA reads TGTGCCAGCAGTTCCTGGGACAGGGAATTCTTTACGCAGTATTTT. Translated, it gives CASSSWDREFFTQYF.

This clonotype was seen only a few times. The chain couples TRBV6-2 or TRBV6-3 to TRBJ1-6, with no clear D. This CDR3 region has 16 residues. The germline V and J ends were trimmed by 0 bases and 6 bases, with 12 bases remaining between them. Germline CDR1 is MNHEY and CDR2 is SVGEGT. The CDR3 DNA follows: TGTGCCAGCAGTTACTCCCCTGCCGATGGTAATTCACCCCTCCACTTT. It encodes CASSYSPADGNSPLHF.